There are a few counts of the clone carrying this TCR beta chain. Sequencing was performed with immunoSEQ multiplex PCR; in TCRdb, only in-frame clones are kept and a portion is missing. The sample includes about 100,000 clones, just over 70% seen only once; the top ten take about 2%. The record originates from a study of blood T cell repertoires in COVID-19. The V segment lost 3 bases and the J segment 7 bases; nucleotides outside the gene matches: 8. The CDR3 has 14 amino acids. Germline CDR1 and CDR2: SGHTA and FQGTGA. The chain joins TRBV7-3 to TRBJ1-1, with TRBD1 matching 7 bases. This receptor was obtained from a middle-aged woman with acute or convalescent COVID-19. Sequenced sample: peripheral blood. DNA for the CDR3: TGTGCCAGCAGCTTCCTTCCGGGACAGCATGAAGCTTTCTTT. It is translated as CASSFLPGQHEAFF. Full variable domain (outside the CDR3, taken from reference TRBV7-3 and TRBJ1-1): GAGVSQTPSNKVTEKGKYVELRCDPISGHTALYWYRQSLGQGPEFLIYFQGTGAADDSGLPNDRFFAVRPEGSVSTLKIQRTERGDSAVYLCASSFLPGQHEAFFGQGTRLTVV.